The TCR beta chain described here comes from a study of T cell responses to AZD1222 COVID-19 vaccine. Germline V gene sequence: CDR1 WSHSY, CDR2 SAAADI. CDR3 length equals 15 residues. Profiled with immunoSEQ multiplex PCR; TCRdb holds only in-frame clones, not every one. The sample has around 88,000 clones; around 90% are singletons. The TCR originated in an adult in good health. Sequences were derived from peripheral blood, sampled on day 0 of MenACWY control vaccination. The V gene is TRBV10-2, the J gene TRBJ2-7; TRBD2 matches 8 bases. The CDR3 region has the DNA TGCCCCCCCCGTCGGGGGGGACGGGGTTTTGGGGAGCAGTACTTC. This gives the protein CPPRRGGRGFGEQYF.